Below, 32 T cell receptor beta chains from the same sample are listed, as sequenced in a study of early T cells in non-severe SARS-CoV-2 infection. From the 5' RACE reads, TCRdb called clonotypes with MiXCR, one entry per CDR3 protein. The sample gives 100,000 to 140,000 distinct CDR3 sequences, roughly 10% of which show up once; about 8% is in the top ten. The sequencing sample was made of whole blood. The source of these receptors is an adult who was a healthcare worker with PCR-confirmed SARS-CoV-2 infection or an uninfected control (not recorded which).

To note about this clonotype: This may stem from a read error, because a much larger clone lies one nucleotide away. No conserved phenylalanine or tryptophan ends this CDR3, so it is likely a read error. This chain joins TRBV12-3 or TRBV12-4 and TRBJ2-4; 7 bases map to TRBD2. This CDR3 is built from 14 residues. V lost 2 bases and J lost 10; bases outside the gene matches: 8. The CDR3 reads CASSLPTGRGIQYI. CDR3 coding DNA: TGTGCCAGCAGTTTACCCACGGGGAGGGGAATTCAGTACATC.

This clonotype was seen a single time. V is TRBV3-1 and J is TRBJ2-5, with 10 bases fitting TRBD2. V lost 4 bases, J lost 5 bases, and 7 bases stayed unmatched. This CDR3 comprises 15 residues. Germline-derived CDR1 and CDR2 are LGHDT and YNNKEL (reference sequence). The CDR3 DNA sequence: TGTGCCAGCAGCCCCACTAGCGGGGAGGGGGAGACCCAGTACTTC. Translated: CASSPTSGEGETQYF.

This clonotype was counted at least ten times. This sequence joins TRBV4-1 and TRBJ1-2; D possibly corresponds to TRBD1 (5 bases). Looked up from germline, CDR1 is MGHRA and CDR2 is YSYEKL. V lost 3 bases and J lost 4, with 15 bases in between. The CDR3 has 15 residues. The CDR3, as DNA: TGCGCCAGCAGCCATGAGGGGTATGGGGGCTATGGCTACACCTTC. Its translation is CASSHEGYGGYGYTF.

The V call is TRBV12-3 or TRBV12-4, the J call TRBJ1-5, with 11 bases that match TRBD1. The trim removed 2 bases at V and 7 bases at J, leaving 1 base unmatched. The CDR3 extends over 14 amino acids. CDR3 sequence reads: CASSLRDRGQPQHF. The CDR3, as DNA: TGTGCCAGCAGTTTAAGGGACAGGGGGCAGCCCCAGCATTTT.

Only a few counts were recorded for this clonotype. The V gene is TRBV10-3, the J gene TRBJ2-7; the D gene is possibly TRBD2 (6 bases). This CDR3 is built from 12 residues. Germline values: CDR1 ENHRY, CDR2 SYGVKD. V shed 6 bases and J shed 6 bases, with 12 bases lying between them. CDR3 in amino acids: CAISRELPEQYF. For the CDR3, the DNA is TGTGCCATCAGCCGGGAGCTCCCCGAGCAGTACTTC.

This clonotype was seen at least ten times. The junction differs from germline at one of its ends, possibly a read error. This sequence joins TRBV27 and TRBJ1-4; 7 positions agree with TRBD1. Germline V lookup: CDR1 MNHEY, CDR2 SMNVEV (reference sequence). The CDR3 runs 17 residues. DNA of the CDR3: TGTGCCAGCGGTTTAAACCCACAGGGGTCAACTAATGAAAAACTGTTTTTT. It encodes CASGLNPQGSTNEKLFF.

The chain joins TRBV29-1 to TRBJ1-1; D gene uncertain. Germline CDR1 and CDR2: SQVTM and ANQGSEA. The V gene lost 1 base and the J gene lost 10 bases, with 7 bases spanning the gap. This CDR3 is built from 10 residues. In DNA, the CDR3 is TGCAGCGTTGAAGGAGGTGGAGCTTTCTTT. Its protein is CSVEGGGAFF. Full variable domain (rest looked up from reference TRBV29-1 and TRBJ1-1): SAVISQKPSRDICQRGTSLTIQCQVDSQVTMMFWYRQQPGQSLTLIATANQGSEATYESGFVIDKFPISRPNLTFSTLTVSNMSPEDSSIYLCSVEGGGAFFGQGTRLTVV.

The chain joins TRBV6-5 to TRBJ1-1, with 7 bases lining up with TRBD1. This CDR3 is built from 14 residues. Looked up from germline, CDR1 is MNHEY and CDR2 is SVGAGI. V dropped 6 bases and J dropped 3; count of bases not matched to a gene: 7. The CDR3 DNA follows: TGTGCCAGCAGACGGGACAGTGAGGACACTGAAGCTTTCTTT. Translated, it gives CASRRDSEDTEAFF.

This clonotype was detected ten times or more. This chain connects TRBV5-1 to TRBJ1-6; D perhaps matches TRBD1 (6 bases). CDR3 length: 15 amino acids. Trimming left V 5 bases short and J 7 bases short, with 16 bases between. Per the germline V gene, CDR1 is SGHRS and CDR2 is YFSETQ. DNA of the CDR3: TGCGCCAGCAGAGGCTCAGTGGGGGCGAATTCACCCCTCCACTTT. This sequence encodes CASRGSVGANSPLHF.

This clonotype was picked up many times. The chain combines TRBV7-2 with TRBJ2-4, with a possible D match to TRBD2 (5 bases). Trimming cost V 5 bases and J 5 bases, with 16 bases left between them. This CDR3 comprises 15 residues. Germline V gene lookup returns CDR1 SGHTA and CDR2 FQGNSA. The CDR3 nucleotides are TGTGCCAGCAGCCCCCGCGAGGGTGGGGAAAACATTCAGTACTTC. Its translation: CASSPREGGENIQYF.

This clonotype occurred many times. The chain is built from TRBV6-5 and TRBJ2-3; either TRBD1 or TRBD2 may supply D (5 bases each). The CDR3 extends over 13 amino acids. Germline assignment: CDR1 MNHEY and CDR2 SVGAGI. The V and J ends lost 7 bases and 0 bases respectively, with 8 bases between them. CDR3 nucleotide sequence: TGTGCCAGCAAGAGGGGAAGCACAGATACGCAGTATTTT. Its translation: CASKRGSTDTQYF.

CDR3 in amino acids: CASSVHGAGETNEQFF. The DNA for the CDR3 is TGTGCCAGCAGTGTCCACGGTGCGGGGGAGACTAATGAGCAGTTCTTC. The rearrangement uses TRBV12-3 or TRBV12-4 and TRBJ2-1; 7 bases align to TRBD2. The CDR3 runs to 16 residues. With 5 bases clipped from V and 7 bases from J, the junction kept 14 bases outside the gene matches.

The rearrangement joins TRBV5-1 to TRBJ2-5; D is uncertain. V lost 4 bases to trimming and J lost 1 base, with 14 bases between them. The CDR3 contains 15 residues. CDR1 and CDR2 from the germline V gene are SGHRS and YFSETQ. The DNA for the CDR3 is TGCGCCAGCAGCCCGAGTTGGGGTTCCCAAGAGACCCAGTACTTC. This gives the protein CASSPSWGSQETQYF.

This clonotype came up many times. For the CDR3, the DNA is TGTGCCAGCAGCTTAATAGCCACGTCCTACGAGCAGTACTTC. As protein: CASSLIATSYEQYF. The rearrangement uses TRBV7-2 and TRBJ2-7; D unclear. The germline CDR1 and CDR2 sequences are SGHTA and FQGNSA. The CDR3 runs to 14 residues. V lost 2 bases to trimming and J lost 1 base, with 9 bases between them. The entire variable domain, with the rest obtained from reference TRBV7-2 and TRBJ2-7, is as follows: GAGVSQSPSNKVTEKGKDVELRCDPISGHTALYWYRQSLGQGLEFLIYFQGNSAPDKSGLPSDRFSAERTGGSVSTLTIQRTQQEDSAVYLCASSLIATSYEQYFGPGTRLTVT.

This clonotype was detected many times. The V and J genes are TRBV7-2 and TRBJ2-3; no clear D. Germline lookup yields CDR1 SGHTA and CDR2 FQGNSA. The CDR3 spans 15 residues. Trimming removed 1 base from V and 2 bases from J, with 10 bases in between. CDR3 residues: CASSLEVALTDTQYF. The CDR3 region has the DNA TGTGCCAGCAGCTTAGAGGTTGCCCTCACAGATACGCAGTATTTT.

This clonotype has only a few counts. CDR3 in amino acids: CASSVFPGQDLPGELFF. The CDR3 DNA reads as TGTGCCAGCAGCGTATTTCCGGGACAGGATCTTCCCGGGGAGCTGTTTTTT. The V call is TRBV9, the J call TRBJ2-2, with 8 nucleotides matching TRBD1. Germline V CDR1 and CDR2: SGDLS, YYNGEE. The CDR3 consists of 17 residues. The ends lost 1 base at V and 6 bases at J; junction bases unmatched: 11.

Many counts were recorded for this clonotype. The chain joins TRBV6-1 to TRBJ1-6; possible D gene TRBD1, 6 bases. Per germline, CDR1 MNHNS and CDR2 SASEGT. The V gene lost 3 bases and the J gene lost 9 bases, with 12 bases spanning the gap. The CDR3 consists of 14 residues. The CDR3 spells CASSDPGVSSPLHF. CDR3 coding DNA: TGTGCCAGCAGTGACCCAGGGGTCAGTTCACCCCTCCACTTT.

This clonotype was seen only a few times. CDR3 in amino acids: CASRLGIEQYF. In DNA, the CDR3 is TGTGCCAGCAGACTAGGGATCGAGCAGTACTTC. The chain is built from TRBV21-1 and TRBJ2-7; TRBD2, the D gene given by the table, was not confirmed from the DNA. TRBV21-1 is reported as a pseudogene. The CDR3 is made up of 11 amino acids.

J is TRBJ2-7 and V is TRBV10-3; D gene ambiguous. Germline V gives CDR1 ENHRY, CDR2 SYGVKD. The V gene lost 0 bases and the J gene lost 5 bases, with 8 bases spanning the gap. The CDR3 consists of 13 residues. Written as DNA, the CDR3 is TGTGCCATCAGTGAGTCGGATTTCCACGAGCAGTACTTC. It translates to CAISESDFHEQYF.

The chain links TRBV28 to TRBJ2-2; tentatively, D is TRBD2 (7 bases). The CDR3 covers 15 residues. The germline CDR1 and CDR2 sequences are MDHEN and SYDVKM. V was clipped by 2 bases and J by 6 bases, with 13 bases between them. CDR3 protein: CASSLNQGRAGELFF. The CDR3, as DNA: TGTGCCAGCAGTTTAAATCAGGGGAGGGCCGGGGAGCTGTTTTTT.

This clonotype was seen a handful of times. The genes are TRBV11-3 and TRBJ2-3, with D perhaps assigned TRBD1 or TRBD2 (5 bases each). The germline gives CDR1 SGHNT, CDR2 YENEEA. The CDR3 runs 14 residues. Trimming stripped 3 bases from V and 5 bases from J, with 12 bases between. The CDR3 is CASSLGPEVDTQYF. The CDR3 DNA sequence: TGTGCCAGCAGCTTGGGGCCGGAGGTAGATACGCAGTATTTT.

The rearrangement links TRBV6-5 to TRBJ1-1; D is undetermined. V was cut by 8 bases and J by 4 bases, with 17 bases left in between. CDR1 is MNHEY and CDR2 is SVGAGI in the germline V gene. The length of the CDR3 is 14 residues. Here the CDR3 DNA reads TGTGCCAGCCATTTGGAGGTCGGGAGCACTGAAGCTTTCTTT. It encodes CASHLEVGSTEAFF.

This clonotype showed up many times. The rearrangement uses TRBV20-1 and TRBJ1-1; D remains ambiguous. Trimming took off 6 bases at V and 4 bases at J, with 15 bases between the two ends. Per germline, CDR1 DFQATT and CDR2 SNEGSKA (reference sequence). The CDR3 has 13 amino acids. The CDR3 reads CSAAAPMGTEAFF. In DNA form, the CDR3 reads TGCAGTGCCGCCGCACCGATGGGCACTGAAGCTTTCTTT.

This clonotype was counted at least ten times. The V gene is TRBV18, the J gene TRBJ2-1; no reliable D call. Germline CDR1 and CDR2: KGHSH and LQKENI. V lost 0 bases and J lost 0, with 6 bases in between. The CDR3 contains 15 residues. CDR3: CASSPPRSSYNEQFF. The CDR3, as DNA: TGTGCCAGCTCACCACCGAGGAGCTCCTACAATGAGCAGTTCTTC. The variable domain in full, with the rest retrieved from reference TRBV18 and TRBJ2-1, is NAGVMQNPRHLVRRRGQEARLRCSPMKGHSHVYWYRQLPEEGLKFMVYLQKENIIDESGMPKERFSAEFPKEGPSILRIQQVVRGDSAAYFCASSPPRSSYNEQFFGPGTRLTVL.

This clonotype was seen many times. V and J are TRBV2 and TRBJ1-5, with a tentative D call TRBD1 (6 bases). V was clipped by 3 bases and J by 6 bases, with 12 bases between them. Germline V CDR1 and CDR2: SNHLY, FYNNEI. The CDR3 runs 14 residues. Written as DNA, the CDR3 is TGTGCCAGCAGTGAGGAACAGGGCAGTCAGCCCCAGCATTTT. This gives the protein CASSEEQGSQPQHF. Variable domain in full (rest from reference TRBV2 and TRBJ1-5): EPEVTQTPSHQVTQMGQEVILRCVPISNHLYFYWYRQILGQKVEFLVSFYNNEISEKSEIFDDQFSVERPDGSNFTLKIRSTKLEDSAMYFCASSEEQGSQPQHFGDGTRLSIL.

This sequence joins TRBV9 and TRBJ2-1, with 9 nucleotides matching TRBD2. Germline lookup yields CDR1 SGDLS and CDR2 YYNGEE. The CDR3 loop spans 15 amino acids. Unmatched junction bases numbered 7, after V lost 5 bases and J lost 4 bases. This chain's CDR3 is CASSDSGGSYNEQFF. The CDR3 DNA follows: TGTGCCAGCAGTGATAGCGGGGGATCTTACAATGAGCAGTTCTTC.

This clonotype was seen a few times. The V gene is TRBV4-3, the J gene TRBJ2-5; D gene unclear. Trimming took off 1 base at V and 4 bases at J, with 10 bases between the two ends. The CDR3 is 14 residues long. Germline V gene sequence: CDR1 LGHNA, CDR2 YSLEER. In DNA form, the CDR3 reads TGCGCCAGCAGCCAAGTACTAAACGGAGAGACCCAGTACTTC. Translation: CASSQVLNGETQYF.

The sample holds a few counts of this clonotype. J is TRBJ1-1 and V is TRBV28; possibly TRBD1 for D (6 bases). Germline V gene lookup returns CDR1 MDHEN and CDR2 SYDVKM. V was pared by 6 bases and J by 4 bases, with 12 bases between. This CDR3 is 13 amino acids long. CDR3: CASSETGGTEAFF. CDR3 in DNA: TGTGCCAGCAGCGAGACAGGCGGCACTGAAGCTTTCTTT.

By proportion, this clonotype is medium-sized (0.01 to 0.1%). The chain couples TRBV14 to TRBJ2-3, with D perhaps matching TRBD2 (6 bases). V dropped 0 bases and J dropped 5 bases, with 15 bases sitting between them. The V gene's germline CDR1 is SGHDN and CDR2 FVKESK. CDR3 length: 16 amino acids. The CDR3: CASSQDETGVVDTQYF. CDR3 sequence (DNA): TGTGCCAGCAGCCAAGATGAAACGGGAGTAGTAGATACGCAGTATTTT.

This clonotype occurred a few times. The chain recombines TRBV4-1 with TRBJ2-7, with 10 bases aligning to TRBD2. Per the germline V gene, CDR1 is MGHRA and CDR2 is YSYEKL. The CDR3 runs to 15 residues. With 1 base clipped from V and 3 bases from J, the junction kept 3 bases outside the gene matches. The CDR3 region has the DNA TGCGCCAGCAGCCAAGGACTAGCGGGCGTCTACGAGCAGTACTTC. Translated: CASSQGLAGVYEQYF.

The sample holds a few counts of this clonotype. The chain combines TRBV6-1 with TRBJ1-5; the D gene is possibly TRBD1 (6 bases). Germline V gene lookup returns CDR1 MNHNS and CDR2 SASEGT. There are 14 residues in the CDR3. With 1 base removed from V and 7 bases from J, the gap between germline ends came to 11 bases. The chain's CDR3 is CASSEVTGRQPQHF. The DNA of the CDR3 is TGTGCCAGCAGTGAAGTAACAGGGAGGCAGCCCCAGCATTTT.

This clonotype was recorded at least ten times. V gene TRBV3-1 combines with J gene TRBJ2-5; tentatively, D is TRBD2 (6 bases). The CDR3 consists of 15 residues. V was clipped by 4 bases and J by 6 bases, with 18 bases between them. Germline lookup yields CDR1 LGHDT and CDR2 YNNKEL (reference sequence). The CDR3 reads CASSLAPGGEQTQYF. CDR3 nucleotide sequence: TGTGCCAGCAGCCTAGCCCCTGGCGGGGAACAGACCCAGTACTTC.